Many counts were recorded for the clone carrying this T cell receptor (beta chain). The antigen is not known. To make TCR beta libraries, researchers used iRepertoire HTBI primers and Arm-PCR of CDR3 regions. Study processing details: The samples included 62 TRBV and some 15 TRBJ segments. In TCRdb, the multiplex PCR reads were re-called with MiXCR into one record per CDR3 protein. The V and J calls reflect TCRdb's pipeline rather than the authors' work. The repertoire consists of 600,000 to 850,000 distinct CDR3 sequences, with 30% occurring once and the leading ten covering under 50%. These data belong to a study of regulatory T cells in long-lasting Graves disease. Study findings and constraints: It was peripheral blood alone, not thyroid tissue, that was studied. Reduced TCR diversity was observed in persistent Graves' patients versus newly diagnosed patients.

Time point defined: persistent/refractory GD, antithyroid drugs over 5 years with positive TRAb. PBMC RNA served as the TCR library source. This sample comprised peripheral blood mononuclear cells (PBMCs), obtained when the disease was refractory, from a patient treated with antithyroid drugs. This TCR came from a female donor with Graves disease.

As DNA, the CDR3 is TGTGCCAGCAGTTTTGAGGGGAGGGGCACTGAAGCTTTCTTT. Translating gives CASSFEGRGTEAFF. The V call is TRBV12-3 or TRBV12-4, the J call TRBJ1-1; D might be TRBD1 (5 bases). This CDR3 contains 14 residues. V was pared by 3 bases and J by 4 bases, with 12 bases between.